The entry that follows covers one T cell receptor beta chain sequence. This sample is part of a study of blood T cell repertoires in COVID-19. At the level of the study: Acute and convalescent COVID-19 samples came from the United States, Italy and Spain. PBMCs, B-cell-depleted T cells, or T cells were the source of the cDNA or gDNA that made up the material.

This CDR3 comprises 16 residues. The V segment lost 7 bases and the J segment 3 bases; nucleotides outside the gene matches: 14. CDR1 and CDR2 (germline): LNHDA, SQIVND (reference sequence). Original handling: The authors estimated nucleated cell counts from reference gene primer amplification. Produced via immunoSEQ multiplex PCR; TCRdb's table is partial and in-frame only. V and J calls and clone size follow that table, whereas D and trimming were derived from the DNA. The sample gives more than 65,000 clones, roughly 84% of which show up once; roughly 7% is in the top ten. This chain connects TRBV19 to TRBJ1-1; 7 nucleotides line up with TRBD1. The sequence was collected from a man in his fifties or sixties with active COVID-19. The source material was peripheral blood. The CDR3 reads CASTELWTGLDTEAFF. For the CDR3, the DNA is TGTGCCAGTACTGAATTGTGGACAGGCCTGGACACTGAAGCTTTCTTT.